These T cell receptor beta chains were read from a single sample in a study of blood T cell repertoires in COVID-19. Sequencing used immunoSEQ multiplex PCR; TCRdb keeps in-frame clones, though not all of them. Among approximately 180,000 clones, 80% to 90% were seen once, and the ten largest hold approximately 12%. The sequencing input was peripheral blood. The receptor set was obtained from a woman older than 75 with COVID-19, enrolled during active disease. The CDR3 runs from the conserved cysteine through the conserved F or W. D genes are given only for firm matches. Clone size appears in some rows only: once, few, many, or a class for an expanded clone.

j_call clone_size d_call v_call cdr3_nt cdr3_aa
TRBJ2-1 . . TRBV7-6 TGTGCCAGCAGCTTAGCGGGAGTTTACAATGAGCAGTTCTTC CASSLAGVYNEQFF
TRBJ2-1 . TRBD1 TRBV12-5 TGTGCTAGTGGTTTGTACCACGGGACAGCTACCTACCTCAATGAGCAGTTCTTC CASGLYHGTATYLNEQFF
TRBJ2-2 . . TRBV3-1/TRBV3-2 TGTGCCAGCAGCCAAGTAGGGGCAGGCGGGGAGCTGTTTTTT CASSQVGAGGELFF
TRBJ2-1 . . TRBV12-5 TGTGCTAGTGGTTTTAACCCTCTAGCCTCCCTCTACAATGAGCAGTTCTTC CASGFNPLASLYNEQFF
TRBJ1-2 . TRBD1 TRBV29-1 TGCAGCGTTGAACCGGGACAGGGGGGAAACGGCTACACCTTC CSVEPGQGGNGYTF
TRBJ1-1 . TRBD1 TRBV5-4 TGTGCCAGCAGGCGGGACAGGGGATTGAACACTGAAGCTTTCTTT CASRRDRGLNTEAFF
TRBJ2-5 once . TRBV7-9 TGTGCCAGCAGCTTGGGCAGGATAGAGACCCAGTACTTC CASSLGRIETQYF
TRBJ2-7 few TRBD1 TRBV7-9 TGTGCCAGCAGCTCCCCGCCGGGACAGGGAGGGGAAGAGCAGTACTTC CASSSPPGQGGEEQYF
TRBJ2-7 . TRBD2 TRBV7-8 TGTGCCAGCAGCACCGGGACTAGCGCTACCTACGAGCAGTACTTC CASSTGTSATYEQYF
TRBJ2-5 . TRBD2 TRBV7-2 TGTGCCAGCAGCGGTCATAGCGGGAGGGCAGGAGAGACCCAGTACTTC CASSGHSGRAGETQYF
TRBJ2-5 . TRBD2 TRBV2 TGTGCCAGCAGTGGACTAGCTGTCGAGACCCAGTACTTC CASSGLAVETQYF
TRBJ2-7 . TRBD1 TRBV11-2 TGTGCCAGCAGCTTAGGTCCGGGACAGGGAAACTCCTACGAGCAGTACTTC CASSLGPGQGNSYEQYF
TRBJ1-2 . TRBD1 TRBV29-1 TGCAGCGGCCTACAGGGGGACTATGGCTACACCTTC CSGLQGDYGYTF
TRBJ1-2 . TRBD1 TRBV12-3/TRBV12-4 TGTGCCAGCAGTTTGACAGGGGGCTATGGCTACACCTTC CASSLTGGYGYTF
TRBJ1-2 . TRBD1 TRBV18 TGTGCCAGCTCCCTCGGGACAGGGGGCAGCTATGGCTACACCTTC CASSLGTGGSYGYTF
TRBJ2-5 . . TRBV30 TGTGCCTGGAGTGTACTATTAGAGACCCAGTACTTC CAWSVLLETQYF
TRBJ2-1 . . TRBV21-1 TGTGCCAGCAGCCCGGAGGCCGACAGGGGGGGTAGCAATGAGCAGTTCTTC CASSPEADRGGSNEQFF
TRBJ2-7 . . TRBV20-1 TGCAGCGTCGGAGACGAGCAGTACTTC CSVGDEQYF
TRBJ2-7 few TRBD2 TRBV10-3 TGTGCCATCAGGAGGACTAGCGGGAGTGGCGAGCAGTACTTC CAIRRTSGSGEQYF
TRBJ1-1 . . TRBV7-8 TGTGCCAGCAGCACAGGGAGAGAAGCTTTCTTT CASSTGREAFF
TRBJ2-1 . TRBD1 TRBV5-1 TGCGCCAGCAGCTCTGGACAGGGTTCCTACAATGAGCAGTTCTTC CASSSGQGSYNEQFF
TRBJ2-5 few . TRBV5-1 TGCGCCAGCAGCTTGGCGCAAGAGACCCAGTACTTC CASSLAQETQYF
TRBJ2-3 . TRBD1 TRBV19 TGTGCCAGTAGTATAGGACAGGGAACGTCAGATACGCAGTATTTT CASSIGQGTSDTQYF
TRBJ1-2 . TRBD1 TRBV19 TGTGCCAGTAGTCTTCGACAGGGACCTAACTATGGCTACACCTTC CASSLRQGPNYGYTF
TRBJ1-4 . TRBD1 TRBV19 TGTGCCAGTAGTATAGATCAAGGACAGGGGTTTAATGAAAAACTGTTTTTT CASSIDQGQGFNEKLFF
TRBJ1-1 . . TRBV5-8 TGTGCCAGCAGCGCATTTATGACAGACGAAGCTTTCTTT CASSAFMTDEAFF
TRBJ2-1 . TRBD1 TRBV11-2 TGTGCCAGCAGCTTAACTAGGGACAGCTCCTACAATGAGCAGTTCTTC CASSLTRDSSYNEQFF
TRBJ1-6 . . TRBV6-5 TGTGCCAGCAGTCAGGTTCGGATCAGCGGGTCACCCCTCCACTTT CASSQVRISGSPLHF
TRBJ2-7 . . TRBV7-2 TGTGCCAGCAGCCCTGAGGCCTACTACACCTCCTACGAGCAGTACTTC CASSPEAYYTSYEQYF
TRBJ2-3 . . TRBV7-6 TGTGCCAGCAGCTTAGAGCAGGGTGCTCCCCCAGATACGCAGTATTTT CASSLEQGAPPDTQYF
TRBJ1-1 . . TRBV5-1 TGCGCCAGCAGCTCCTCAGAGATGCGGGGCGAAGCTTTCTTT CASSSSEMRGEAFF
TRBJ2-5 . TRBD2 TRBV7-8 TGTGCCAGCAGCCATTACGTAATAATAGGGACTAGCGGACGGGAGACCCAGTACTTC CASSHYVIIGTSGRETQYF
TRBJ1-6 . TRBD1 TRBV5-1 TGCGCCAGCAGTTTACAGGGGGATAATTCACCCCTCCACTTT CASSLQGDNSPLHF
TRBJ2-1 . . TRBV20-1 TGCAGTGCTAGTCTCGATGAGCAGTTCTTC CSASLDEQFF
TRBJ2-1 once TRBD2 TRBV23-1 TGCGCCACCAGACGACCCGGGACTAGCTCGAAGGTGGGGGGGGAGCAGTTCTTC CATRRPGTSSKVGGEQFF
TRBJ2-1 . TRBD2 TRBV5-5 TGTGCCAGCAGCTGGGGACTAGCGGTAGTTGTAGGCGATGAGCAGTTCTTC CASSWGLAVVVGDEQFF
TRBJ2-5 . TRBD2 TRBV9 TGTGCCAGCAGCGCTCCTAGCGGGGGACCGGGGACCCAGTACTTC CASSAPSGGPGTQYF
TRBJ2-7 . TRBD2 TRBV5-1 TGCGCCAGCAGCTTGGAACTAGCGGGAGCCTACGAGCAGTACTTC CASSLELAGAYEQYF
TRBJ2-7 . . TRBV5-1 TGCGCCAGCAGCTTGGACAGAAGCTCCTACGAGCAGTACTTC CASSLDRSSYEQYF
TRBJ2-5 . . TRBV24-1 TGTGCCACCAGTGAGGGAGCGGCGAACAGTCAAGAGACCCAGTACTTC CATSEGAANSQETQYF
TRBJ2-1 . TRBD2 TRBV19 TGTGCCAGTAGCACTATTGGACTAGCAAATGAGCAGTTCTTC CASSTIGLANEQFF
TRBJ2-1 . TRBD1 TRBV9 TGTGCCAGCAGCCACCGGGACAGGGACAATGAGCAGTTCTTC CASSHRDRDNEQFF